The 6 T cell receptor beta chains below all came from one sample that was sequenced in a study of neurological immune-mediated disorders. TCRdb itself ran the 5' RACE reads through MiXCR, one entry per CDR3 protein. Of 65,000 to 80,000 distinct CDR3 sequences listed, roughly 18% were seen once; the top ten hold approximately 15%. Sequenced sample: PBMCs. These receptors all stem from a woman aged 40-49 years in good health.

This clonotype was found many times. The gene calls are TRBV7-2 and TRBJ2-2; D call uncertain. The CDR3 consists of 14 residues. Germline values: CDR1 SGHTA, CDR2 FQGNSA. The V gene lost 2 bases and the J gene lost 6 bases, with 10 bases spanning the gap. CDR3 DNA sequence: TGTGCCAGCAGCTTATTAGTAACTCCCGGGGAGCTGTTTTTT. This translates into CASSLLVTPGELFF.

The chain has TRBV12-3 or TRBV12-4 and TRBJ2-3; 7 nucleotides align to TRBD2. CDR3 length equals 15 residues. The trim removed 5 bases at V and 5 bases at J, leaving 10 bases unmatched. The CDR3 region is CASSLLTGGKDTQYF. The CDR3 bases are TGTGCCAGCAGTCTTCTGACCGGGGGGAAAGATACGCAGTATTTT.

V and J are TRBV5-1 and TRBJ2-3, with TRBD2 matching over 12 bases. CDR3 length: 14 residues. V gave up 8 bases and J gave up 7 bases; unmatched junction bases: 8. Germline CDR1 is SGHRS and CDR2 is YFSETQ. The CDR3 DNA reads as TGCGCCAGTTCTAGCGGGGGGGCCTTGTATACGCAGTATTTT. This translates into CASSSGGALYTQYF.

There are a few counts of this clonotype. This chain links TRBV4-1 with TRBJ2-7, with 9 positions matching TRBD1. Trimming at V came to 3 bases and at J to 6 bases, leaving 6 bases not matched to a gene. In germline, CDR1 is MGHRA, CDR2 YSYEKL. This CDR3 region has 14 residues. CDR3 sequence reads: CASSHPGTGSEQYV. In nucleotides, the CDR3 is TGCGCCAGCAGCCATCCCGGGACAGGGTCCGAGCAGTACGTC.

The sample holds many counts of this clonotype. The genes are TRBV5-6 and TRBJ2-3, with 10 bases fitting TRBD2. The length of the CDR3 is 17 residues. In germline, CDR1 is SGHDT, CDR2 YYEEEE. After removal of 4 bases from V and 2 bases from J, the junction contained 10 bases not matched to a gene. In nucleotides, the CDR3 is TGTGCCAGCAGCATTTCTAGCGGGGGATCCAACACAGATACGCAGTATTTT. Its protein is CASSISSGGSNTDTQYF.

Worth noting for this clonotype: This may be a read error: a much more frequent sequence differs by one nucleotide. The genes are TRBV7-9 and TRBJ2-7; possibly TRBD1 or TRBD2 for D (7 bases each). The germline gives CDR1 SEHNR, CDR2 FQNEAQ (reference sequence). This CDR3 is 17 amino acids long. This chain's CDR3 is CTSSPRGGAGSSYEQYF. The CDR3, as DNA: TGTACCAGCAGCCCCAGGGGGGGGGCTGGAAGCTCCTACGAGCAGTACTTC.